This T cell receptor beta chain stems from a study of cytomegalovirus exposure and HLA in healthy donors. The study, taken as a whole, reports: TCR beta chain V- and J-gene trimming was linked, in a later analysis, to a missense variant in DCLRE1C. The productive fraction for most TCR beta V segments was about 87% or about 30% in an earlier analysis. In vitro confirmation showed three CMV-associated chains to be CMV antigen specific. Later on, analysis showed that most CMV-associated TCR beta chains appeared to be HLA-restricted.

Deletions cut 3 bases from V and 3 bases from J, with 14 bases between. The germline V gene encodes CDR1 GTSNPN and CDR2 SVGIG (reference sequence). This CDR3 is 15 amino acids long. PCR amplification relied on 60 Vbeta primers (plus 13 Jbeta primers). The assay was immunoSEQ multiplex PCR, and TCRdb's table has in-frame clones only and misses some. The table records about 80,000 clones, roughly 69% of them present only once. This clone was seen only a few times. What it binds is unknown. Specimen: PBMCs. This receptor was taken from a woman in her 50s in good health and CMV-seropositive. The chain is built from TRBV30 and TRBJ2-2; D perhaps matches TRBD2 (5 bases). The CDR3 nucleotides are TGTGCCTGGAGAATCTCTAGAGCGGACACCGGGGAGCTGTTTTTT. This codes for CAWRISRADTGELFF.